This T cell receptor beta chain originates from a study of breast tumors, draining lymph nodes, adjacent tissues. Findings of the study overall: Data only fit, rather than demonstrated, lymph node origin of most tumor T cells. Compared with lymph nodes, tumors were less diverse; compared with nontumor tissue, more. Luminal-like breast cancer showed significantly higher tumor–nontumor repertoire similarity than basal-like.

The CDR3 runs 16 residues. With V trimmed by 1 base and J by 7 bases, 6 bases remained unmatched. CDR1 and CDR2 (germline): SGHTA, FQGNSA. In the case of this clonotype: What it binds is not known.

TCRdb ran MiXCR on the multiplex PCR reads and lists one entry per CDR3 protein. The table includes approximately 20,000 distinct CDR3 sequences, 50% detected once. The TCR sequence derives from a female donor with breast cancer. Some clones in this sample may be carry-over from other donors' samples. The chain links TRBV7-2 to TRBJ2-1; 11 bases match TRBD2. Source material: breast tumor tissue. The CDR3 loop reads CASSLEASGRSNEQFF. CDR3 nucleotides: TGTGCCAGCAGCTTAGAGGCTAGCGGGAGGTCAAATGAGCAGTTCTTC.